Sequencing of this T cell receptor (beta chain) was carried out in a study of cytomegalovirus exposure and HLA in healthy donors. This CDR3 comprises 14 residues. Germline-derived CDR1 and CDR2 are SNHLY and FYNNEI. Trimming removed 6 bases at V and 9 bases at J, with 18 bases between. A multiplex PCR was run with 60 Vbeta primers and 13 Jbeta primers. In the original processing: In a later analysis, of roughly 83 million unique beta chains, roughly 11 million appeared in at least two donors. The method was immunoSEQ multiplex PCR; TCRdb's version includes in-frame clones alone and lacks a portion of them. The DNA gave D and trimming, while V, J and clone size come from that table. This table has roughly 100,000 clones, approximately 76% appearing once.

This clonotype was sampled from a woman younger than 35 in good health and CMV-seropositive. The V and J genes are TRBV2 and TRBJ1-3; D gene uncertain. Sequenced sample: PBMCs. The CDR3: CASRGGTPSGTIYF. DNA of the CDR3: TGTGCCAGCAGGGGCGGCACCCCAAGCGGCACCATATATTTT.